The following is a T cell receptor beta chain sequence with its context. What it recognizes is unknown. Molecular barcoding with unique molecular identifiers was used for the TCRbeta library. TCRdb itself ran the PCR reads through MiXCR, one entry per CDR3 protein. The sample has more than 200,000 distinct CDR3 sequences, roughly a quarter seen once; the top ten hold under 5.5%. The V segment lost 6 bases and the J segment 7 bases; nucleotides outside the gene matches: 13. This CDR3 is 16 amino acids long. The sample is drawn from a study of T-cell reconstitution after alpha-beta-depleted transplantation in children. Study results and caveats: The study reportedly traced alpha-beta T cells about two months after transplant to several hundred expanded graft clones. The authors attributed T-cell counts and diversity one year after transplant mostly to newly produced T cells. Certain patients had high TCRbeta diversity at day 60, and it came from recipient T cells and thymic progenitors that survived.

The rearrangement uses TRBV12-3 or TRBV12-4 and TRBJ2-5; 11 positions agree with TRBD2. The clonotype comes from a female patient aged 2-9 years who had a stem cell transplant for congenital amegakaryocytic thrombocytopenia, so the T cells may come from the graft donor. Sequences were derived from PBMCs, mostly from graft donor cells, sampled 360 days after TCRalphabeta/CD19-depleted stem cell transplant. This CDR3 reads CASRTTLAGALPTQYF. As DNA, the CDR3 is TGTGCCAGCAGAACCACACTAGCGGGGGCCTTGCCGACCCAGTACTTC.